This T cell receptor (beta chain) is drawn from a study of blood T cell repertoires in COVID-19. This CDR3 comprises 14 residues. The junction had 6 bases not matched to a gene; V was cut back by 5 bases and J by 5 bases. Germline lookup yields CDR1 SGHTA and CDR2 FQGNSA. Libraries were prepared by immunoSEQ multiplex PCR; TCRdb keeps only in-frame clonotypes and omits some of them. The repertoire holds over 90,000 clones, with around 87% as singletons. The chain has TRBV7-2 and TRBJ1-5; 7 bases line up with TRBD1. Sequenced: peripheral blood. The TCR sequence derives from a human donor in a cohort sampled during active COVID-19. CDR3 bases: TGTGCCAGCAGCAAGACAGGGCGGTATCAGCCCCAGCATTTT. It codes for CASSKTGRYQPQHF.